A single sample is the source of the 22 T cell receptor beta chains below, sequenced in a study of CD8+CD57+ T cells in acquired aplastic anemia. Profiles of TCR beta VDJ and CDR3 were generated from a genomic DNA template. TCRdb fed the reads into MiXCR, producing one record per CDR3 protein. This sample has 400,000 to 500,000 distinct CDR3 sequences, with approximately 70% found just once. The sample was sorted CD4+, CD8+, or CD8+CD57+ T cells (not recorded which) from PBMCs. The receptors were gathered from a human donor in good health, serving as a control.

The chain is built from TRBV5-1 and TRBJ1-5, with 9 bases lining up with TRBD1. The CDR3 totals 15 residues. V shed 1 base and J 7 bases; nucleotides not matched to a gene: 6. The germline V gene encodes CDR1 SGHRS and CDR2 YFSETQ. The CDR3 loop is CASSLQGQGSQPQHF. In nucleotides, the CDR3 is TGCGCCAGCAGCTTGCAAGGACAGGGGAGCCAGCCCCAGCATTTT.

This clonotype has more than one count but fewer than ten. The J gene is TRBJ2-7, the V gene TRBV7-9; D uncertain. Germline-derived CDR1 and CDR2 are SEHNR and FQNEAQ (reference sequence). The CDR3 spans 13 residues. Deletions cut 5 bases from V and 6 bases from J, with 14 bases between. CDR3 residues: CASSLDAVGEQYV. For the CDR3, the DNA is TGTGCCAGCAGCCTCGACGCTGTAGGCGAGCAGTACGTC.

This clonotype has more than one count but fewer than ten. The rearrangement links TRBV19 to TRBJ1-1, with TRBD1 matching over 9 bases. This CDR3 spans 15 amino acids. Germline CDR1 reads LNHDA; CDR2 reads SQIVND (reference sequence). J lost 4 bases, V lost 5 bases, and 8 bases had no gene match. CDR3 DNA: TGTGCCAGTAGTGGATACAGGGGGCGCGTCACTGAAGCTTTCTTT. This translates into CASSGYRGRVTEAFF.

There are many counts of this clonotype. The gene calls are TRBV4-3 and TRBJ2-1; D is ambiguous. The ends were cut back, 0 bases at V and 0 bases at J, with 6 bases in the middle. CDR3 length: 15 amino acids. Germline CDR1 LGHNA, CDR2 YSLEER. CDR3 residues: CASSQDWSSYNEQFF. The CDR3 DNA sequence: TGCGCCAGCAGCCAAGATTGGAGCTCCTACAATGAGCAGTTCTTC.

This clonotype was counted at least ten times. The gene calls are TRBV5-1 and TRBJ2-7; maybe TRBD1 (6 bases). The CDR3 has 13 amino acids. The germline V and J ends were trimmed by 3 bases and 6 bases, with 13 bases remaining between them. CDR1 and CDR2 (germline): SGHRS, YFSETQ. The CDR3 nucleotides are TGCGCCAGCAGCTCGATACAGGGTGGCGAGCAGTACTTC. It specifies CASSSIQGGEQYF.

This sequence joins TRBV19 and TRBJ2-5; possible D gene TRBD1, 7 bases. Germline CDR1 is LNHDA and CDR2 is SQIVND (reference sequence). V shed 10 bases and J shed 0 bases, with 15 bases lying between them. This CDR3 is 14 amino acids long. For the CDR3, the DNA is TGTGCCACCGGAGGGACAGCCTACCAAGAGACCCAGTACTTC. It yields the protein CATGGTAYQETQYF.

This clonotype was detected once. For the CDR3, the DNA is TGTGCCAGTAGTACCCTGGGAGGGAGGGATACGCAGTATTTT. Translating gives CASSTLGGRDTQYF. The V and J genes are TRBV19 and TRBJ2-3; 7 nucleotides match TRBD2. The V gene end was trimmed by 4 bases and the J gene end by 6 bases; junction bases not matched to a gene: 7. The length of the CDR3 is 14 residues. Germline V gives CDR1 LNHDA, CDR2 SQIVND (reference sequence).

This clonotype was observed at least ten times. The genes are TRBV7-2 and TRBJ2-3, with 8 nucleotides matching TRBD2. The length of the CDR3 is 12 residues. Trimming at V came to 9 bases and at J to 12 bases, leaving 11 bases not matched to a gene. The germline V gene encodes CDR1 SGHTA and CDR2 FQGNSA. The CDR3: CASSARGGPQYF. In nucleotides, the CDR3 is TGTGCCAGTAGCGCCCGGGGGGGCCCCCAGTATTTT.

The chain joins TRBV2 to TRBJ1-2, with D tentatively TRBD1 (5 bases). CDR1 is SNHLY, CDR2 FYNNEI, per germline. Between the trimmed V and J ends, which lost 3 bases and 3 bases, there was a span of 17 bases. The CDR3 has 16 amino acids. In nucleotides, the CDR3 is TGTGCCAGCAGTGAGTCGCGCGTAGGGGCCTACTATGGCTACACCTTC. This encodes CASSESRVGAYYGYTF. Full variable domain (outside the CDR3, taken from reference TRBV2 and TRBJ1-2): EPEVTQTPSHQVTQMGQEVILRCVPISNHLYFYWYRQILGQKVEFLVSFYNNEISEKSEIFDDQFSVERPDGSNFTLKIRSTKLEDSAMYFCASSESRVGAYYGYTFGSGTRLTVV.

V is TRBV19 and J is TRBJ1-1; D is undetermined. Germline CDR1 and CDR2: LNHDA and SQIVND (reference sequence). The CDR3 loop spans 16 amino acids. Trimming removed 5 bases at V and 0 bases at J, with 16 bases between. Written as DNA, the CDR3 is TGTGCCAGTAGTGTAACCGGGAATTTAATGAACACTGAAGCTTTCTTT. It encodes CASSVTGNLMNTEAFF.

This clonotype was seen more than once but under ten times. The rearrangement joins TRBV6-5 to TRBJ1-2; no clear D gene. V lost 5 bases and J lost 3, with 10 bases in between. The CDR3 totals 13 residues. CDR1 and CDR2 (germline): MNHEY, SVGAGI. CDR3 sequence (DNA): TGTGCCAGCAGTCCGGACGGTTACTATGGCTACACCTTC. Translation: CASSPDGYYGYTF.

This clonotype was recorded a few times. The gene calls are TRBV12-3 or TRBV12-4 and TRBJ1-2; possible D gene TRBD1, 5 bases. Trimming removed 7 bases from V and 8 bases from J, with 23 bases in between. This CDR3 contains 15 residues. The CDR3 loop reads CASTLFGGKGRGYTF. The CDR3 DNA sequence: TGTGCCAGCACCCTTTTTGGGGGGAAGGGCCGGGGCTACACCTTC.

A word on this clonotype: One end of the junction varies from germline; a read error may be responsible. The gene calls are TRBV15 and TRBJ2-2; D is undetermined. The germline V gene encodes CDR1 LNHNV and CDR2 YYDKDF (reference sequence). The CDR3 has 13 residues. The CDR3 nucleotides are TGTGCCAGCAGCTGGGTCCGGGCTGGAAACCTGATTTTT. Translated, it gives CASSWVRAGNLIF.

This chain joins TRBV7-2 and TRBJ2-7; 12 bases line up with TRBD2. Germline V gene lookup returns CDR1 SGHTA and CDR2 FQGNSA. The V segment lost 0 bases and the J segment 3 bases; nucleotides outside the gene matches: 0. The CDR3 has 15 amino acids. For the CDR3, the DNA is TGTGCCAGCAGCTTAGCACTAGCGGGGGGCTACGAGCAGTACTTC. Translating gives CASSLALAGGYEQYF.

This clonotype was observed many times. The junction departs from the called germline gene at one end, perhaps through a read error. The CDR3 here is CASSGQVLSNNSPLHF. The CDR3 nucleotides read TGTGCCAGTAGTGGACAGGTCCTCTCCAATAATTCACCCCTCCACTTT. The chain joins TRBV19 to TRBJ1-6; TRBD1 matches 7 bases. The germline CDR1 and CDR2 sequences are LNHDA and SQIVND (reference sequence). The CDR3 runs to 16 residues.

The CDR3 bases are TGTGCCAGTAGTAGAACTCCCGGACAGGGCTCCTACGAGCAGTACTTC. Its translation is CASSRTPGQGSYEQYF. V is TRBV19 and J is TRBJ2-7, with 8 bases identical to TRBD1. The trim removed 4 bases at V and 0 bases at J, leaving 8 bases unmatched. The CDR3 contains 16 residues. Germline V CDR1 and CDR2: LNHDA, SQIVND (reference sequence). Filled out from reference TRBV19 and TRBJ2-7, the complete variable domain reads DGGITQSPKYLFRKEGQNVTLSCEQNLNHDAMYWYRQDPGQGLRLIYYSQIVNDFQKGDIAEGYSVSREKKESFPLTVTSAQKNPTAFYLCASSRTPGQGSYEQYFGPGTRLTVT.

This clonotype was detected ten times or more. The CDR3 loop reads CASSNYGGAEETQYF. The CDR3 bases are TGTGCCAGCAGCAACTACGGGGGGGCGGAGGAGACCCAGTACTTC. The chain joins TRBV6-5 to TRBJ2-5; TRBD2 aligns across 8 bases. This CDR3 has 15 amino acids. Losses at the gene ends were 6 bases for V and 5 bases for J; bases not matched to a gene: 11. Germline lookup yields CDR1 MNHEY and CDR2 SVGAGI.

To note about this clonotype: Germline is not matched at one junction end, which may reflect a read error. The CDR3 region is CASSVWGIVYEQF. CDR3 DNA sequence: TGTGCCAGCAGCGTATGGGGGATAGTCTACGAGCAGTTC. J is TRBJ2-7 and V is TRBV9; D tentatively fits TRBD1 or TRBD2 (5 bases each). The CDR3 extends over 13 amino acids. Per germline, CDR1 SGDLS and CDR2 YYNGEE.

The table lists this clonotype with many counts. The V call is TRBV4-3, the J call TRBJ2-1; 8 bases are shared with TRBD2. The germline CDR1 and CDR2 sequences are LGHNA and YSLEER. The CDR3 contains 15 residues. The V gene end was trimmed by 0 bases and the J gene end by 4 bases; junction bases not matched to a gene: 2. The CDR3 DNA sequence: TGCGCCAGCAGCCAAGACGCGGGGGGTTACAATGAGCAGTTCTTC. Translated: CASSQDAGGYNEQFF.

Comments on this clonotype: Sequence at one end of the junction differs from germline and may be a read error. The V and J genes are TRBV15 and TRBJ1-5, with D uncertain. The germline V gene has CDR1 LNHNV and CDR2 YYDKDF (reference sequence). The CDR3 covers 15 residues. The CDR3 DNA sequence: TGTGCCACCGGCAGAGATCAGATCGAGAGTCAGCCCCAGCATTTT. Residues: CATGRDQIESQPQHF.

The sample holds many counts of this clonotype. The chain couples TRBV2 to TRBJ2-3; D is perhaps TRBD2 (6 bases). CDR3 length equals 15 residues. Germline values: CDR1 SNHLY, CDR2 FYNNEI. Trimming left V 8 bases short and J 0 bases short, with 15 bases between. CDR3 loop: CASGGSGRSTDTQYF. CDR3 nucleotides: TGTGCCAGCGGTGGCTCCGGGAGAAGCACAGATACGCAGTATTTT.

In regard to this clonotype: Because the CDR3 is missing its conserved closing phenylalanine or tryptophan, this is likely a read error. This chain connects TRBV7-9 to TRBJ1-2, with 9 bases lining up with TRBD1. This CDR3 region has 14 residues. Trimming removed 6 bases from V and 6 bases from J; junction bases left unmatched: 8. Per the germline V gene, CDR1 is SEHNR and CDR2 is FQNEAQ (reference sequence). The chain's CDR3 is CASSRDRAGDGYTI. The CDR3 nucleotides are TGTGCCAGCAGTCGGGACAGGGCCGGCGATGGCTACACCATC.